What follows are 32 T cell receptor beta chains derived from one specimen sequenced in a study of T cell repertoires in cytomegalovirus infection (dated by TCRdb to the late 2010s). These reads were obtained on an Illumina HiSeq 1500. TCRdb reprocessed the public reads (quality trimming at Q25 with fastp, clone calling with MiXCR) and kept in-frame beta chains. Entries are consolidated by CDR3 protein sequence, retaining the most common genes and DNA. The table for this sample lists 200,000 or so distinct CDR3 sequences; roughly 28% of them were counted only once. About 31% of the sample is in the top ten clones. Sequenced sample: PBMCs. Receptors originate from a human donor in good health (CMV status not recorded). Some clones in this sample may be carry-over from other donors' samples.

The chain employs TRBV4-1 and TRBJ1-1; TRBD1 is a possible D gene (6 bases). V was clipped by 6 bases and J by 3 bases, with 11 bases between them. The CDR3 runs to 13 residues. Germline CDR1 and CDR2: MGHRA and YSYEKL. CDR3 residues: CASRPQGYTEAFF. CDR3 coding DNA: TGCGCCAGCAGGCCACAGGGATACACTGAAGCTTTCTTT.

This clonotype occurred many times. The chain joins TRBV7-2 to TRBJ2-7; the D gene is possibly TRBD2 (6 bases). Germline CDR1 SGHTA, CDR2 FQGNSA. This CDR3 has 15 residues. The V and J ends lost 1 base and 3 bases respectively, with 13 bases between them. CDR3 coding DNA: TGTGCCAGCAGCTTAGGAGGGACTGGCGACTACGAGCAGTACTTC. This encodes CASSLGGTGDYEQYF.

The chain links TRBV11-2 to TRBJ2-7, with D perhaps being TRBD1 or TRBD2 (5 bases each). The CDR3 spans 16 residues. Germline V lookup: CDR1 SGHAT, CDR2 FQNNGV. V lost 0 bases to trimming and J lost 2 bases, with 14 bases between them. CDR3: CASSLDPAGSTYEQYF. The DNA for the CDR3 is TGTGCCAGCAGCTTAGATCCTGCAGGGAGCACCTACGAGCAGTACTTC.

This clonotype was detected only a few times. The V call is TRBV7-6, the J call TRBJ2-2; D is unresolved. V gave up 6 bases and J gave up 7 bases, with 9 bases separating them. The CDR3 length is 12 residues. In germline, CDR1 is SGHVS, CDR2 FNYEAQ. The chain's CDR3 is CASSPDGGELFF. The CDR3 DNA is TGTGCCAGCAGTCCCGATGGCGGGGAGCTGTTTTTT.

This clonotype turned up a few times. This chain joins TRBV7-3 and TRBJ2-1; 8 bases fit TRBD1. V was clipped by 1 base and J by 9 bases; unmatched bases: 5. The CDR3 is 14 amino acids. Germline V gene sequence: CDR1 SGHTA, CDR2 FQGTGA. In DNA form, the CDR3 reads TGTGCCAGCAGCTTAAAGGACAGGGCCGCTGAGCAGTTCTTC. Amino acid sequence: CASSLKDRAAEQFF.

The chain combines TRBV3-1 with TRBJ1-1; D is undetermined. In germline, CDR1 is LGHDT, CDR2 YNNKEL (reference sequence). Trimming left V 4 bases short and J 3 bases short, with 9 bases between. The CDR3 covers 13 residues. For the CDR3, the DNA is TGTGCCAGCAGCCCTCGGTTGCACACTGAAGCTTTCTTT. It translates to CASSPRLHTEAFF.

The V and J genes are TRBV5-6 and TRBJ2-5, with D maybe TRBD2 (5 bases). Germline CDR1 and CDR2: SGHDT and YYEEEE. This CDR3 comprises 14 residues. V shed 4 bases and J shed 2 bases, with 12 bases lying between them. This CDR3 reads CASSQLDLQETQYF. CDR3 sequence (DNA): TGTGCCAGCAGCCAACTGGACTTACAAGAGACCCAGTACTTC.

This clonotype has a count of ten or more. This rearrangement joins TRBV12-3 or TRBV12-4 to TRBJ2-7, with TRBD1 identical over 7 bases. The CDR3 has 15 residues. J gave up 6 bases and V 6 bases, and 14 bases lay outside the gene matches. The CDR3 reads CASSPNTGEMSEQYF. DNA of the CDR3: TGTGCCAGCAGCCCGAATACAGGGGAAATGAGCGAGCAGTACTTC.

The V call is TRBV10-3, the J call TRBJ2-1; no firm D call. This CDR3 region has 14 residues. Germline CDR1 and CDR2: ENHRY and SYGVKD. V lost 2 bases, J lost 7 bases, and 12 bases lay in between. The DNA for the CDR3 is TGTGCCATCAGTGAGCCGGGTAGTGGGAATGAGCAGTTCTTC. Its protein product is CAISEPGSGNEQFF.

CDR3 protein: CASSAGQPTQYF. CDR3 bases: TGTGCCAGTAGTGCCGGACAGCCCACGCAGTATTTT. This sequence joins TRBV19 and TRBJ2-3; a possible D gene is TRBD1 (6 bases). Trimming took off 5 bases at V and 9 bases at J, with 12 bases between the two ends. CDR1 and CDR2 from the germline V gene are LNHDA and SQIVND (reference sequence). This CDR3 has 12 amino acids.

Remarks on this clonotype: This may be a read error: a much more frequent sequence differs by one nucleotide. The V gene is TRBV7-2, the J gene TRBJ2-1; D not resolved. Germline V CDR1 and CDR2: SGHTA, FQGNSA. This CDR3 is 15 amino acids long. The CDR3, as DNA: TGTGCCAGCAGCTTAGGGGCAGGTCCCTACAATGTGCAGTTCTTC. This translates into CASSLGAGPYNVQFF.

CDR3 bases: TGTGCCAGCAGTGAAGCGCTCCGGGCCTACTATGGCTACACCTTC. This translates into CASSEALRAYYGYTF. The rearrangement links TRBV2 to TRBJ1-2; D remains ambiguous. The CDR3 has 15 residues. CDR1 SNHLY and CDR2 FYNNEI come from the germline V gene. The V and J ends lost 0 bases and 3 bases respectively, with 11 bases between them.

The chain has TRBV7-9 and TRBJ1-2; 7 nucleotides agree with TRBD1. The germline gives CDR1 SEHNR, CDR2 FQNEAQ (reference sequence). With 5 bases clipped from V and 3 bases from J, the junction kept 6 bases outside the gene matches. CDR3 length: 14 amino acids. The CDR3 reads CASSPTGSYYGYTF. CDR3 coding DNA: TGTGCCAGCAGCCCGACAGGGTCATACTATGGCTACACCTTC.

The gene calls are TRBV5-1 and TRBJ2-7, with D perhaps TRBD2 (6 bases). Germline assignment: CDR1 SGHRS and CDR2 YFSETQ. V gave up 4 bases and J gave up 6 bases, with 11 bases separating them. This CDR3 region has 12 residues. The CDR3 DNA reads TGCGCCAGCAGCCTGGGGACTGGCGAGCAGTACTTC. Its translation is CASSLGTGEQYF. The full variable domain, rest sourced from reference TRBV5-1 and TRBJ2-7, is KAGVTQTPRYLIKTRGQQVTLSCSPISGHRSVSWYQQTPGQGLQFLFEYFSETQRNKGNFPGRFSGRQFSNSRSEMNVSTLELGDSALYLCASSLGTGEQYFGPGTRLTVT.

The CDR3 reads CASSLVGTGTYNEQFF. As DNA, the CDR3 is TGTGCCAGCAGTTTGGTGGGGACAGGTACCTACAATGAGCAGTTCTTC. V is TRBV27 and J is TRBJ2-1; 8 bases fit TRBD1. Germline CDR1 MNHEY, CDR2 SMNVEV (reference sequence). CDR3 length: 16 residues. After removal of 3 bases from V and 2 bases from J, the junction contained 6 bases not matched to a gene.

In this sample, this clonotype turned up many times. V usage is TRBV7-2 and J usage is TRBJ1-2; tentative D call: TRBD1 (5 bases). The CDR3 loop spans 13 amino acids. V lost 4 bases and J 8 bases, leaving 14 bases between the germline ends. The germline V gene encodes CDR1 SGHTA and CDR2 FQGNSA. CDR3 protein: CASSSYQGGGYTF. The CDR3 coding sequence is TGTGCCAGCAGCTCCTACCAGGGTGGCGGCTACACCTTC.

The chain couples TRBV6-8 to TRBJ1-6; D gene unclear. Germline-derived CDR1 and CDR2 are MNHGY and SAAAGT. V was shortened by 8 bases and J by 0 bases, with 5 bases between the two germline ends. There are 13 residues in the CDR3. The CDR3 DNA is TGTGCCAGCCAGGACTCCTATAATTCACCCCTCCACTTT. Protein sequence: CASQDSYNSPLHF.

This chain links TRBV29-1 with TRBJ2-5, with D unresolved. The V gene's germline CDR1 is SQVTM and CDR2 ANQGSEA. CDR3 length: 12 amino acids. Deletions cut 6 bases from V and 0 bases from J, with 8 bases between. The chain's CDR3 is CSVSINQETQYF. In nucleotides, the CDR3 is TGCAGCGTCTCGATAAACCAAGAGACCCAGTACTTC.

In its sample, this clonotype was seen many times. The CDR3 spells CASSRQGDTEAFF. The CDR3 DNA follows: TGTGCCAGCAGCCGTCAGGGGGACACTGAAGCTTTCTTT. The genes are TRBV7-3 and TRBJ1-1; 7 bases map to TRBD1. V was pared by 5 bases and J by 3 bases, with 3 bases of the junction left unmatched. Looked up from germline, CDR1 is SGHTA and CDR2 is FQGTGA. The CDR3 has 13 amino acids.

This chain links TRBV7-8 with TRBJ2-1, with 8 bases matching TRBD2. This CDR3 spans 16 amino acids. Unmatched junction bases numbered 12, after V lost 5 bases and J lost 6 bases. The germline CDR1 and CDR2 sequences are SGHVS and FQNEAQ. CDR3 DNA sequence: TGTGCCAGCAGCATAACCGGGACTAGTCTTTCCAATGAGCAGTTCTTC. Its protein product is CASSITGTSLSNEQFF.

The rearrangement joins TRBV30 to TRBJ2-1; D remains ambiguous. There are 14 residues in the CDR3. Germline CDR1 and CDR2: GTSNPN and SVGIG (reference sequence). V gave up 3 bases and J gave up 0 bases, with 9 bases separating them. CDR3 sequence (DNA): TGTGCCTGGAGAAGGCGGAGCTCCTACAATGAGCAGTTCTTC. Its translation: CAWRRRSSYNEQFF.

The gene calls are TRBV12-3 or TRBV12-4 and TRBJ2-1; D is unresolved. The CDR3 has 12 amino acids. V lost 10 bases and J 3 bases, leaving 10 bases between the germline ends. CDR3 DNA: TGTGCCATCACGGACCGCTACAATGAGCAGTTCTTC. Its protein is CAITDRYNEQFF.

This clonotype was observed a few times. The chain recombines TRBV27 with TRBJ1-1; no definite D call. The length of the CDR3 is 20 residues. The V end was cut by 5 bases, the J end by 0 bases, with 28 bases between. In germline, CDR1 is MNHEY, CDR2 SMNVEV (reference sequence). For the CDR3, the DNA is TGTGCCAGCAGTCCCCTTGAATGGATGACGGATGATGGGGTGAACACTGAAGCTTTCTTT. This translates into CASSPLEWMTDDGVNTEAFF.

V usage is TRBV11-3 and J usage is TRBJ1-4; D is undetermined. The germline gives CDR1 SGHNT, CDR2 YENEEA. The CDR3 totals 15 residues. V lost 2 bases, J lost 2 bases, and 9 bases lay in between. This CDR3 is CASSLNGGTNEKLFF. In DNA, the CDR3 is TGTGCCAGCAGCTTAAACGGAGGCACTAATGAAAAACTGTTTTTT.

This clonotype was recorded a few times. CDR3: CASSPLWEGINQPQHF. In nucleotides, the CDR3 is TGTGCCAGCAGCCCGCTTTGGGAGGGGATAAATCAGCCCCAGCATTTT. The chain combines TRBV7-8 with TRBJ1-5; D perhaps matches TRBD1 (5 bases). Germline CDR1 is SGHVS and CDR2 is FQNEAQ. Between the trimmed V and J ends, which lost 5 bases and 4 bases, there was a span of 18 bases. The CDR3 is 16 residues long.

This clonotype appeared a few times. The V call is TRBV5-6, the J call TRBJ2-5; 7 positions agree with TRBD2. This CDR3 has 15 amino acids. V trimming: 2 bases; J trimming: 2 bases; junction bases outside the gene matches: 6. CDR1 is SGHDT, CDR2 YYEEEE, per germline. In nucleotides, the CDR3 is TGTGCCAGCAGCTTCGGTAGCGGGCGTCAAGAGACCCAGTACTTC. Protein product: CASSFGSGRQETQYF.

The chain links TRBV6-2 or TRBV6-3 to TRBJ2-1, with 11 bases identical to TRBD2. This CDR3 spans 13 amino acids. Germline-derived CDR1 and CDR2 are MNHEY and SVGEGT. V dropped 5 bases and J dropped 13; count of bases not matched to a gene: 7. The CDR3 protein is CASSQGTSGDQFF. The CDR3 DNA sequence: TGTGCCAGCAGTCAAGGGACTAGCGGAGATCAGTTCTTC.

The V and J genes are TRBV28 and TRBJ1-2; maybe TRBD1 (5 bases). V shed 5 bases and J shed 5 bases, with 18 bases lying between them. This CDR3 is 15 amino acids long. CDR1 and CDR2 from the germline V gene are MDHEN and SYDVKM. The CDR3 nucleotides are TGTGCCAGCAGTCCCAGGAGGAGGGCAGGGTATGGCTACACCTTC. It specifies CASSPRRRAGYGYTF.

The chain is built from TRBV10-3 and TRBJ1-2, with 8 bases that match TRBD1. This CDR3 region has 15 residues. Germline loops: CDR1 ENHRY, CDR2 SYGVKD. The V and J ends lost 6 bases and 6 bases, in that order; junction bases with no gene match: 12. The CDR3 DNA is TGTGCCATCAGAGACTTCGACAGGGGAGGGCATGGCTACACCTTC. Protein: CAIRDFDRGGHGYTF.

This clonotype was picked up many times. This chain connects TRBV7-2 to TRBJ1-2; possibly TRBD1 for D (6 bases). The CDR3 runs to 17 residues. Per the germline V gene, CDR1 is SGHTA and CDR2 is FQGNSA. The germline V and J ends were trimmed by 3 bases and 2 bases, with 19 bases remaining between them. The CDR3 loop is CASSLRGGGAKNYGYTF. The CDR3 bases are TGTGCCAGCAGCTTGAGGGGGGGAGGGGCGAAAAACTATGGCTACACCTTC.

The chain links TRBV10-3 to TRBJ2-1; D uncertain. Deletions cut 4 bases from V and 4 bases from J, with 14 bases between. The germline gives CDR1 ENHRY, CDR2 SYGVKD. The CDR3 runs 15 residues. The CDR3 region is CAISGGRLTYNEQFF. The CDR3 DNA reads as TGTGCCATCAGTGGTGGCAGGTTAACTTACAATGAGCAGTTCTTC.

This clonotype was found many times. The gene calls are TRBV7-9 and TRBJ1-1; tentatively, D is TRBD1 (5 bases). CDR1 is SEHNR and CDR2 is FQNEAQ in the germline V gene (reference sequence). V was trimmed by 5 bases and J by 1 base, leaving 11 bases between them. The CDR3 spans 14 residues. CDR3 in amino acids: CASSLSTGNTEAFF. CDR3 bases: TGTGCCAGCAGCCTCTCAACAGGGAACACTGAAGCTTTCTTT. Filled out from reference TRBV7-9 and TRBJ1-1, the complete variable domain reads DTGVSQNPRHKITKRGQNVTFRCDPISEHNRLYWYRQTLGQGPEFLTYFQNEAQLEKSRLLSDRFSAERPKGSFSTLEIQRTEQGDSAMYLCASSLSTGNTEAFFGQGTRLTVV.